These 3 T cell receptor beta chains were all obtained from the same sample, sequenced in a study of CD8 T cells in Susac syndrome. With random hexamers, reverse transcription was performed on roughly 0.5 to 1 ug of RNA. One entry per CDR3 protein, called by TCRdb with MiXCR from the immunoSEQ multiplex PCR reads. The sample has 170,000 or so distinct CDR3 sequences, roughly 95% seen once. The sequencing sample was made of CD4+ T cells from PBMCs. These receptors all stem from a human donor with Susac syndrome.

The chain couples TRBV28 to TRBJ1-2; TRBD1 is a possible D gene (6 bases). The CDR3 has 14 residues. Germline values: CDR1 MDHEN, CDR2 SYDVKM. The V end was cut by 4 bases, the J end by 4 bases, with 13 bases between. In nucleotides, the CDR3 is TGTGCCAGCAGTTCGGACAGTCCTTTCTATGGCTACACCTTC. It is translated as CASSSDSPFYGYTF.

The chain combines TRBV27 with TRBJ1-6; 7 bases align to TRBD1. The CDR3 sequence is 15 residues long. Trimming took 5 bases from V and 7 from J; bases not matched to a gene: 8. The germline gives CDR1 MNHEY, CDR2 SMNVEV (reference sequence). CDR3 nucleotides: TGTGCCAGCAGTCTTGGGACAGTGGAGAATTCACCCCTCCACTTT. Its translation is CASSLGTVENSPLHF.

This clonotype was seen a single time. The CDR3 DNA sequence: TGTGCCTGGAGTGTGAAAGGACAGAGCTCCTACGAGCAGTACTTC. It encodes CAWSVKGQSSYEQYF. This chain joins TRBV30 and TRBJ2-7; perhaps TRBD1 as D (6 bases). V lost 0 bases to trimming and J lost 0 bases, with 12 bases between them. The CDR3 is made up of 15 amino acids. In germline, CDR1 is GTSNPN, CDR2 SVGIG (reference sequence).